The rows below give T cell receptor beta chains drawn from one sample of a study of T cell responses to AZD1222 COVID-19 vaccine. Assay: immunoSEQ multiplex PCR; the TCRdb copy retains only in-frame clones and omits some. The repertoire holds 110,000 to 150,000 clones, with around nine tenths as singletons. The material sequenced was peripheral blood, taken on day 0 of AZD1222 vaccination. These receptors all stem from an adult in good health. Each CDR3 is given with its conserved first and last residue. Each record gives: CDR3 length, D gene, clone size, J gene, V gene, CDR3 DNA, CDR3 protein. The D gene is left open where the match is weak. Clone size is not always given. Where it is, it says once, few, many or a class for expanded clones.

15 | - | - | TRBJ2-2 | TRBV6-5 | TGTGCCAGCAGTCCACAGGGGGGGGGCACCGGGGAGCTGTTTTTT | CASSPQGGGTGELFF
14 | - | once | TRBJ1-2 | TRBV5-6 | TGTGCCAGCAGCTTGGGGACACCTAACTATGGCTACACCTTC | CASSLGTPNYGYTF
14 | - | - | TRBJ1-1 | TRBV5-6 | TGTGCCAGCAGCTTAGATCTGACGGGCACTGAAGCTTTCTTT | CASSLDLTGTEAFF
15 | TRBD2 | once | TRBJ2-7 | TRBV19 | TGTGCCAGTAGTATCAGTAGCGGGGGCTCCCACGAGCAGTACTTC | CASSISSGGSHEQYF
15 | TRBD1 | - | TRBJ1-2 | TRBV25-1 | TGTGCCAGCAGTGAATTAGTAGGGGGCGACTATGGCTACACCTTC | CASSELVGGDYGYTF
12 | - | - | TRBJ1-6 | TRBV2 | TGTGCCAGCAGTAGGGACCCTTCACCCCTCCACTTT | CASSRDPSPLHF
10 | - | - | TRBJ1-2 | TRBV19 | TGTGTCTTATTCGCCTTGGGCTACACTTTC | CVLFALGYTF
14 | - | - | TRBJ2-1 | TRBV6-5 | TGTGCCAGCACACCTTCGGGGGCAGCCAATGAGCAGTTCTTC | CASTPSGAANEQFF
12 | - | - | TRBJ2-1 | TRBV25-1 | TGTGCCGGGGGGACAGACCCAAATGAGCAGTTCTTC | CAGGTDPNEQFF
15 | - | - | TRBJ2-5 | TRBV27 | TGTGCCAGCAGTCCCAAGGGGGGGGACCAAGAGACCCAGTACTTC | CASSPKGGDQETQYF
13 | - | once | TRBJ1-1 | TRBV5-6 | TGTGCCAGCAGCCCGGGGTTGAACACTGAAGCTTTCTTT | CASSPGLNTEAFF
13 | - | - | TRBJ1-1 | TRBV12-3/TRBV12-4 | TGTGCCAGCAGTTTATCACGATGGGCTGAAGCTTTCTTT | CASSLSRWAEAFF
16 | TRBD1 | - | TRBJ2-2 | TRBV5-5 | TGTGCCAGCAGCTCTGGGGACAGGGGGCGAACCGGGGAGCTGTTTTTT | CASSSGDRGRTGELFF
13 | - | - | TRBJ1-1 | TRBV2 | TGTGCCAGCAGTGAAGCTTCCGTCACTGAAGCTTTCTTT | CASSEASVTEAFF
14 | - | once | TRBJ1-3 | TRBV18 | TGTGCCAGCTCACCAGCGAGCTCTGGAAACACCATATATTTT | CASSPASSGNTIYF
11 | - | few | TRBJ2-1 | TRBV20-1 | TGCAGTGCCACAGGGCCCAATGAGCAGTTCTTC | CSATGPNEQFF
18 | - | - | TRBJ1-2 | TRBV7-2 | TGTGCCAGCAGCTCTACAGACCGACAGGCCTCAGGTGACTATGGCTACACCTTC | CASSSTDRQASGDYGYTF
14 | - | - | TRBJ1-5 | TRBV30 | TGTGCCTGGAGTGTAAGCAGGGGCAATCAGCCCCAGCATTTT | CAWSVSRGNQPQHF
16 | - | few | TRBJ2-1 | TRBV18 | TGTGCCAGCTCACCACAAGGCGGGCAGGGGATTGAGGAGCAGTTCTTC | CASSPQGGQGIEEQFF
13 | TRBD1 | once | TRBJ1-1 | TRBV6-5 | TGTGCCAGCAGCACAGGGGGCTTCTCTGAAGCTTTCTTT | CASSTGGFSEAFF
16 | TRBD2 | - | TRBJ2-1 | TRBV9 | TGTGCCAGCAGCGTACCGAGGACTAGCGGGAGCAATGAGCAGTTCTTC | CASSVPRTSGSNEQFF
13 | - | - | TRBJ1-4 | TRBV28 | TGTGCCAGCAGTTTTACGATTAATGAAAAACTGTTTTTT | CASSFTINEKLFF
13 | TRBD1 | - | TRBJ1-1 | TRBV19 | TGTGCCAGTAGCAGACAGGGTTTTACTGAAGCTTTCTTT | CASSRQGFTEAFF
18 | TRBD2 | - | TRBJ2-4 | TRBV4-1 | TGCGCCAGCAGCCAAGGACTAGCGGGAGGGCTAGCCAAAAACATTCAGTACTTC | CASSQGLAGGLAKNIQYF
12 | - | - | TRBJ1-3 | TRBV2 | TGTGCCAGCAGTGTGGCTGGAAACACCATATATTTT | CASSVAGNTIYF
16 | TRBD2 | - | TRBJ2-3 | TRBV4-1 | TGCGCCAGCAGCCTCCGACTAGCGGGGGGCACAGATACGCAGTATTTT | CASSLRLAGGTDTQYF
16 | TRBD1 | - | TRBJ2-3 | TRBV28 | TGTGCCAGCAGTTTAGGGACAGAGTTTGTCAGGAATACGCAGTATTTT | CASSLGTEFVRNTQYF
17 | TRBD2 | - | TRBJ2-1 | TRBV10-1 | TGCGCCAGCAGTGATCGACTAGCGGGTTACTACTACAATGAGCAGTTCTTC | CASSDRLAGYYYNEQFF
15 | - | - | TRBJ2-1 | TRBV7-7 | TGTGCTAGCAGCTTGGAGGGGAGCTCCTACAATGAGCAGTTCTTC | CASSLEGSSYNEQFF
15 | - | - | TRBJ1-4 | TRBV27 | TGTGCCAGCAGTTTATCTCGGGTGGCTAATGAAAAACTGTTTTTT | CASSLSRVANEKLFF
16 | - | - | TRBJ1-2 | TRBV6-2/TRBV6-3 | TGTGCCAGCAGTTACCGGGGGAGTCGAGGGTACTATGGCTACACCTTC | CASSYRGSRGYYGYTF
14 | - | - | TRBJ2-7 | TRBV4-1 | TGCGCCAGCAGCCTTAGGATCGATACCTACGAGCAGTACTTC | CASSLRIDTYEQYF
15 | - | - | TRBJ2-4 | TRBV5-6 | TGTGCCAGCAGCTTGTCAGGTTGGGCCAAAAACATTCAGTACTTC | CASSLSGWAKNIQYF
13 | TRBD1 | - | TRBJ2-1 | TRBV11-2 | TGTGCCGTTAGGACAGGGGGCTTGGGGGAGCAGTTCTTC | CAVRTGGLGEQFF
14 | - | - | TRBJ2-3 | TRBV27 | TGTGCCAGCCGTCAAGGAGTAGGCCTAAATACGCAGTATTTT | CASRQGVGLNTQYF
14 | TRBD1 | - | TRBJ1-6 | TRBV9 | TGTGCCAGCAACGAGGACAGGGCGAATTCACCCCTCCACTTT | CASNEDRANSPLHF
15 | TRBD2 | - | TRBJ2-7 | TRBV7-9 | TGTGCCAGCAGCCCCGGGACTAGCGGGCGTCGGGAGCAGTACTTC | CASSPGTSGRREQYF
15 | - | few | TRBJ1-2 | TRBV6-1 | TGTGCCAGCAGTGATGAGGGTTTAGCTAACTATGGCTACACCTTC | CASSDEGLANYGYTF
15 | TRBD1 | - | TRBJ1-1 | TRBV19 | TGTGCCAGTAGTATCAGAAGGGGGCCGAACACTGAAGCTTTCTTT | CASSIRRGPNTEAFF
15 | TRBD2 | many | TRBJ2-2 | TRBV4-1 | TGCGCCAGCAGCCCGCTAGCGGGGTTGGCCGGGGAGCTGTTTTTT | CASSPLAGLAGELFF
13 | TRBD1 | once | TRBJ1-4 | TRBV28 | TGTGCCAGCAGGGACAGGGGGGGAGAAAAACTGTTTTTT | CASRDRGGEKLFF
12 | - | once | TRBJ1-2 | TRBV4-1 | TGCGCCAGCAGCCAACGGCAGGGTGGCTACACCTTC | CASSQRQGGYTF
11 | - | - | TRBJ2-7 | TRBV10-3 | TGTGCCATCAGTGAAAAATACGAGCAGTACTTC | CAISEKYEQYF
14 | - | - | TRBJ2-7 | TRBV27 | TGTGCCAGCAGTCTCGGACCGCTCTCCTACGAGCAGTACTTC | CASSLGPLSYEQYF
16 | - | - | TRBJ1-2 | TRBV28 | TGTGCCAGCAGTTTGGTTATGAGTTCTTCTAACTATGGCTACACCTTC | CASSLVMSSSNYGYTF
14 | - | once | TRBJ2-5 | TRBV18 | TGTGCCAGCTCACCAATAGAGGCGCAAGAGACCCAGTACTTC | CASSPIEAQETQYF
13 | TRBD2 | - | TRBJ2-3 | TRBV7-8 | TGTGGAGTGACTAGCCGTACTGCAGATACGCAGTATTTT | CGVTSRTADTQYF